This entry describes one TCR beta chain. Its cognate antigen is unknown. This entry belongs to a study of shared clonotypes between healthy human individuals. Germline assignment: CDR1 SGHTA and CDR2 FQGNSA. Trimming left V 4 bases short and J 6 bases short, with 15 bases between. The CDR3 is 14 amino acids. Profiling relied on immunoSEQ multiplex PCR, and the TCRdb table lists in-frame clones only, not all of them. The table shows 2 million to 3 million clones, with roughly 93% occurring only once. Overall study results and limits: At large depth, rarefaction still showed sorted-subset sequencing to be incomplete. Generally, naive subsets (rather than memory subsets) showed larger estimated richness. Generation probabilities were higher for clonotypes shared across all four sorted-subset donors than for unshared ones.

The rearrangement links TRBV7-2 to TRBJ1-1; a weak D match, TRBD1 (5 bases). The TCR was taken from a man between 18 and 35 years old in good health. Some clones in this sample may be carry-over from other donors' samples. Sample: naive CD4+ T cells from PBMCs. As for subset: CD45RA+ positively selected. The chain's CDR3 is CASSSAGSRAEAFF. The CDR3 coding sequence is TGTGCCAGCAGCTCCGCAGGGAGCAGAGCTGAAGCTTTCTTT.